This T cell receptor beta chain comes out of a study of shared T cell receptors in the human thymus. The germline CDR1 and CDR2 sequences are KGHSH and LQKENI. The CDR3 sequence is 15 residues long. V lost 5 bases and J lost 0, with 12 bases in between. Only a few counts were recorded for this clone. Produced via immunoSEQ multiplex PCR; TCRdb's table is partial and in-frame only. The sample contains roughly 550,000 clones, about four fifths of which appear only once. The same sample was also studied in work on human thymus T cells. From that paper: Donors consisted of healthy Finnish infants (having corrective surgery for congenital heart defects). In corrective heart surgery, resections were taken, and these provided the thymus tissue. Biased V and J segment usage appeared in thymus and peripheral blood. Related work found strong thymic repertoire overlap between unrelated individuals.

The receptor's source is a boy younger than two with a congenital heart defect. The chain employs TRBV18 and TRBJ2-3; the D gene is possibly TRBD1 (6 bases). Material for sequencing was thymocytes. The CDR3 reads CASSVGQTSTDTQYF. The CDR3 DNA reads TGTGCCAGCTCAGTAGGACAGACTAGCACAGATACGCAGTATTTT.